Below, 22 T cell receptor beta chains from the same sample are listed, as sequenced in a study of blood T cells in healthy people across ages (dated by TCRdb to between 2015 and 2017). The method was 5' RACE. Data came from an Illumina HiSeq 2500. The second PCR ran for roughly 7 to 12 cycles and used a J-beta primer mix along with a sample-barcoded 5' primer. TCRdb reprocessing: public reads trimmed at Q25 with fastp, clones called with MiXCR, in-frame beta chains kept. Entries are consolidated by CDR3 protein sequence, retaining the most common genes and DNA. Present in this sample are 1.4 million or so distinct CDR3 sequences, less than 45% of which were seen just once. Of the sample, approximately 4.1% is held by the ten largest clones. The sequencing sample was made of blood. The source of these receptors is a woman under 30 in good health.

This clonotype was counted at least ten times. This sequence joins TRBV4-1 and TRBJ1-2; 9 nucleotides agree with TRBD1. CDR3 length equals 15 residues. V shed 3 bases, J shed 7 bases, and the junction held 9 bases outside the gene matches. Per the germline V gene, CDR1 is MGHRA and CDR2 is YSYEKL. The CDR3 DNA reads as TGCGCCAGCAGCCAGGATATACAGGGGGCAAGTGGCTACACCTTC. Its protein is CASSQDIQGASGYTF.

V is TRBV28 and J is TRBJ1-1, with D possibly TRBD1 on 6 matching bases. This CDR3 has 12 amino acids. Per germline, CDR1 MDHEN and CDR2 SYDVKM. Deletions cut 3 bases from V and 10 bases from J, with 12 bases between. The CDR3 nucleotides read TGTGCCAGCAGTTTCCACAGGGTAACAGCTTTCTTT. This sequence encodes CASSFHRVTAFF.

This chain links TRBV19 with TRBJ1-6; 7 bases are a match to TRBD1. The ends lost 4 bases at V and 7 bases at J; junction bases unmatched: 10. Germline V gene data show CDR1 as LNHDA and CDR2 as SQIVND (reference sequence). CDR3 length: 16 residues. The CDR3 reads CASSNDRDPWNSPLHF. Here the CDR3 DNA reads TGTGCCAGTAGTAACGACAGGGACCCTTGGAATTCACCCCTCCACTTT.

The chain combines TRBV7-2 with TRBJ2-3, with D possibly being TRBD2 (7 bases). CDR1 and CDR2 from the germline V gene are SGHTA and FQGNSA. The V end was cut by 5 bases, the J end by 5 bases, with 20 bases between. The CDR3 extends over 16 amino acids. CDR3 sequence: CASSPVGGQILDTQYF. In DNA form, the CDR3 reads TGTGCCAGCAGCCCAGTGGGGGGGCAGATCCTAGATACGCAGTATTTT.

V and J are TRBV3-1 and TRBJ2-1, with D possibly TRBD2 on 5 matching bases. Germline CDR1 LGHDT, CDR2 YNNKEL (reference sequence). V dropped 1 base and J dropped 8 bases, with 15 bases sitting between them. The CDR3 is made up of 15 amino acids. The CDR3 here is CASSQAGNLRYEQFF. DNA for the CDR3: TGTGCCAGCAGCCAAGCGGGGAACCTGCGCTATGAGCAGTTCTTC.

The chain uses TRBV20-1 and TRBJ2-7, with D possibly being TRBD2 (6 bases). Germline V gene lookup returns CDR1 DFQATT and CDR2 SNEGSKA (reference sequence). The CDR3 is 13 amino acids. The germline V and J ends were trimmed by 6 bases and 0 bases, with 12 bases remaining between them. The CDR3, as DNA: TGCAGTGCCCAGGCGGACTACTCCTACGAGCAGTACTTC. Its protein is CSAQADYSYEQYF.

This sequence joins TRBV7-2 and TRBJ2-5; TRBD2 aligns across 8 bases. Trimming removed 5 bases from V and 11 bases from J; junction bases left unmatched: 19. CDR3 length: 16 amino acids. Germline V CDR1 and CDR2: SGHTA, FQGNSA. The CDR3 DNA sequence: TGTGCCAGCAGCCGACCCCCCGGGACTAGGCAGTATGAGCAGTACTTC. Amino acids: CASSRPPGTRQYEQYF.

This chain links TRBV12-3 or TRBV12-4 with TRBJ2-4; 8 positions agree with TRBD2. Near its end, the DNA agrees better with TRBJ2-7, so the J call may be wrong. The CDR3 totals 17 residues. The CDR3 nucleotides read TGTGCCAGCAGTTTAAGGACCGGGACTAGATCTCACTACGAGCAGTACTTC. It translates to CASSLRTGTRSHYEQYF.

Remarks on this clonotype: The junction and the germline gene differ at one end; a read error may be behind it. The V and J genes are TRBV4-1 and TRBJ2-3, with D maybe TRBD1 (6 bases). This CDR3 is 17 amino acids long. Germline lookup yields CDR1 MGHRA and CDR2 YSYEKL. This CDR3 is CARSQEHTGMSTDTQYF. In DNA form, the CDR3 reads TGCGCCAGAAGCCAAGAACACACAGGGATGAGCACAGATACGCAGTATTTT.

This CDR3 reads CASSYTATGSYNSPLHF. For the CDR3, the DNA is TGTGCCAGCAGTTACACAGCGACAGGGAGCTATAATTCACCCCTCCACTTT. The gene calls are TRBV6-6 and TRBJ1-6, with TRBD1 identical over 7 bases. V was clipped by 2 bases and J by 3 bases; unmatched bases: 7. CDR3 length equals 17 residues. Per the germline V gene, CDR1 is MNHNY and CDR2 is SVGAGI (reference sequence).

This chain joins TRBV9 and TRBJ1-1, with D unresolved. The germline CDR1 and CDR2 sequences are SGDLS and YYNGEE. V lost 0 bases to trimming and J lost 4 bases, with 10 bases between them. CDR3 length: 14 residues. DNA for the CDR3: TGTGCCAGCAGCGTAGAAGTCAGAAGCACTGAAGCTTTCTTT. Residues: CASSVEVRSTEAFF.

This clonotype was observed a few times. The gene calls are TRBV7-2 and TRBJ1-5; D ambiguous. Germline V gives CDR1 SGHTA, CDR2 FQGNSA. V was shortened by 2 bases and J by 2 bases, with 16 bases between the two germline ends. The CDR3 loop spans 17 amino acids. As DNA, the CDR3 is TGTGCCAGCAGCTTACTTCTCACCGGGGTAGGCAATCAGCCCCAGCATTTT. It is translated as CASSLLLTGVGNQPQHF.

This clonotype was counted between two and nine times. This chain joins TRBV20-1 and TRBJ2-1; 11 bases map to TRBD2. The V gene's germline CDR1 is DFQATT and CDR2 SNEGSKA (reference sequence). The CDR3 is 14 amino acids. With 6 bases clipped from V and 8 bases from J, the junction kept 9 bases outside the gene matches. The CDR3 region has the DNA TGCAGTGCCCGATTAGCGGGAGGGCGGGATGAGCAGTTCTTC. As protein: CSARLAGGRDEQFF.

This clonotype has more than one count but fewer than ten. The rearrangement uses TRBV7-2 and TRBJ2-5; tentatively, D is TRBD2 (6 bases). Trimming removed 1 base from V and 5 bases from J, with 17 bases in between. The CDR3 sequence is 16 residues long. Germline assignment: CDR1 SGHTA and CDR2 FQGNSA. DNA for the CDR3: TGTGCCAGCAGCTTAGTCGGTAGCGGAGTTTTGGAGACCCAGTACTTC. This translates into CASSLVGSGVLETQYF.

This clonotype was seen more than once but under ten times. CDR3 bases: TGTGCCAGCAGCCAAGTCGTCTACACAGATACGCAGTATTTT. It translates to CASSQVVYTDTQYF. V and J are TRBV3-1 and TRBJ2-3; D remains ambiguous. This CDR3 contains 14 residues. The germline CDR1 and CDR2 sequences are LGHDT and YNNKEL (reference sequence). V dropped 1 base and J dropped 2 bases, with 7 bases sitting between them.

A word on this clonotype: A single base separates this from a much larger clone, so it may be a read error. J is TRBJ2-5 and V is TRBV20-1, with D perhaps matching TRBD1 (6 bases). The CDR3 loop spans 13 amino acids. Looked up from germline, CDR1 is DFQATT and CDR2 is SNEGSKA (reference sequence). The CDR3 DNA reads TGCGTCACTGGCAGGGGTGGCTACAATGAGCAGTACTTC. Translated: CVTGRGGYNEQYF.

The chain recombines TRBV3-1 with TRBJ2-5, with TRBD2 as a possible D gene (6 bases). CDR3 length equals 16 residues. Trimming took off 4 bases at V and 2 bases at J, with 17 bases between the two ends. CDR1 and CDR2 from the germline V gene are LGHDT and YNNKEL (reference sequence). The CDR3 spells CASSPVRSAGQETQYF. CDR3 bases: TGTGCCAGCAGCCCGGTGAGGAGCGCGGGGCAAGAGACCCAGTACTTC.

This clonotype appeared a few times. V is TRBV4-1 and J is TRBJ1-4; D gene ambiguous. Trimming took off 4 bases at V and 0 bases at J, with 15 bases between the two ends. The CDR3 runs to 17 residues. The V gene's germline CDR1 is MGHRA and CDR2 YSYEKL. CDR3 in amino acids: CASSPRAALATNEKLFF. CDR3 nucleotide sequence: TGCGCCAGCAGCCCTCGGGCAGCTCTTGCAACTAATGAAAAACTGTTTTTT.

The chain is built from TRBV20-1 and TRBJ1-1, with D uncertain. V lost 3 bases, J lost 3 bases, and 5 bases lay in between. There are 11 residues in the CDR3. Germline-derived CDR1 and CDR2 are DFQATT and SNEGSKA (reference sequence). DNA for the CDR3: TGCAGTGCTAGGTGGGACACTGAAGCTTTCTTT. As protein: CSARWDTEAFF.

In its sample, this clonotype was seen a few times. This chain uses TRBV29-1 with TRBJ2-7; a possible D gene is TRBD1 (5 bases). The length of the CDR3 is 14 residues. The germline V gene encodes CDR1 SQVTM and CDR2 ANQGSEA. V lost 6 bases and J lost 7, with 22 bases in between. CDR3 bases: TGCAGCGTCGTCTCCAGGGAACACCCGTCTGAGCAGTACTTC. Translating it yields CSVVSREHPSEQYF.

Only a few counts were recorded for this clonotype. The genes are TRBV9 and TRBJ2-5; the D is unclear. The germline gives CDR1 SGDLS, CDR2 YYNGEE. V lost 6 bases and J 5 bases, leaving 17 bases between the germline ends. CDR3 size: 14 residues. Here the CDR3 DNA reads TGTGCCAGCACCCCAACCAACGGAAGGGAGACCCAGTACTTC. Translation gives CASTPTNGRETQYF.

The chain combines TRBV5-1 with TRBJ1-1; TRBD1 might be the D (5 bases). V was trimmed by 2 bases and J by 6 bases, leaving 14 bases between them. The CDR3 consists of 14 residues. Germline CDR1 and CDR2: SGHRS and YFSETQ. The CDR3 DNA reads TGCGCCAGCAGCTTATGGGGGAATGAGGCTGAAGCTTTCTTT. Translated, it gives CASSLWGNEAEAFF.